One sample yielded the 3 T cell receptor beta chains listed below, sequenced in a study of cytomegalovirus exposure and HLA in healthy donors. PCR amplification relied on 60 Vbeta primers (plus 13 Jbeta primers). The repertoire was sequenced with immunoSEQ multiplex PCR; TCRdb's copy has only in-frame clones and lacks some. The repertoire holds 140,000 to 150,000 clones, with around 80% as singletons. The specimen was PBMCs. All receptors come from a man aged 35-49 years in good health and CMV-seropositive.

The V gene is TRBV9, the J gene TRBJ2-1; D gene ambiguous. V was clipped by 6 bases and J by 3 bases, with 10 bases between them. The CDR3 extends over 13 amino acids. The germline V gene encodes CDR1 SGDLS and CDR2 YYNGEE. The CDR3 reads CASTGTLYNEQFF. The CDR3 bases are TGTGCCAGCACAGGAACTCTCTACAATGAGCAGTTCTTC.

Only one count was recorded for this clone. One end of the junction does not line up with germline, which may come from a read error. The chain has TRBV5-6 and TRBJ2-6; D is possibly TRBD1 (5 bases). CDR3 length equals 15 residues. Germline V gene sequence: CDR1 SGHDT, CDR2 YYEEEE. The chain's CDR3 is CASSYGISGANGLTF. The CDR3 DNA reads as TGTGCCAGCAGCTATGGGATTTCTGGGGCCAACGGCCTGACTTTC.

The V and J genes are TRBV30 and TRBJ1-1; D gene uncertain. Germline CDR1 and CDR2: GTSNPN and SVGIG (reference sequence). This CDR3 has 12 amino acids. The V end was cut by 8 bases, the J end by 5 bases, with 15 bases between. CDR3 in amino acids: CARDWRGTEAFF. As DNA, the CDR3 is TGTGCCCGGGATTGGAGAGGTACTGAAGCTTTCTTT. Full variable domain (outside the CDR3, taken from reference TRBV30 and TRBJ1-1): SQTIHQWPATLVQPVGSPLSLECTVEGTSNPNLYWYRQAAGRGLQLLFYSVGIGQISSEVPQNLSASRPQDRQFILSSKKLLLSDSGFYLCARDWRGTEAFFGQGTRLTVV.